The rows below give T cell receptor beta chains drawn from one sample of a study of T cell repertoires in cytomegalovirus infection. Each CDR3 protein is one row after TCRdb ran MiXCR on the reads. Counted here are roughly 500,000 distinct CDR3 sequences, approximately 15% occurring once; the ten biggest clones make up roughly a quarter. Sequencing used CD8+ T cells from PBMCs. The receptor set was obtained from a human donor in good health (CMV status not recorded). Some clones in this sample may be carry-over from other donors' samples. Each CDR3 is given with its conserved first and last residue. Fields, in order: V gene, D gene, clone size, J gene, CDR3 DNA, CDR3 protein. A D gene is named only where the DNA matches it firmly. The listing skips clone size in some rows; elsewhere it reads once, few, many or a size class.

>TRBV11-3|.|.|TRBJ2-7
TGTGCCAGCAGCCACCGAAACCTTGCCTACGAGCAGTACTTC
CASSHRNLAYEQYF
>TRBV9|.|few|TRBJ2-1
TGTGCCAGCAGCGTAGGGCTGGCGGAGATTTACAATGAGCAGTTCTTC
CASSVGLAEIYNEQFF
>TRBV12-3/TRBV12-4|TRBD2|many|TRBJ2-2
TGTGCCAGCAGTTCCGGACTAGCGGGGACCGGGGAGCTGTTTTTT
CASSSGLAGTGELFF
>TRBV10-1|.|.|TRBJ1-3
TGCGCCAGCAGTGACGGGGGCCCTGGAAACACCATATATTTT
CASSDGGPGNTIYF
>TRBV6-5|.|many|TRBJ2-5
TGTGCCAGCAGTTACTCGAATCGGCAAGAGACCCAGTACTTC
CASSYSNRQETQYF
>TRBV28|.|many|TRBJ1-1
TGTGCCAGCAGTTTATCTTCGAGGGCAGCTTTCTTT
CASSLSSRAAFF
>TRBV24-1|TRBD2|many|TRBJ2-7
TGTGCCACCAGTGAGAGGACTAGCCCTGTGCACTACGAGCAGTACTTC
CATSERTSPVHYEQYF
>TRBV14|.|few|TRBJ2-1
TGTGCCAGCAGCCCAAACGGGGGAGTGGAGTTCTTC
CASSPNGGVEFF
>TRBV5-6|TRBD2|.|TRBJ2-5
TGTGCCAGCAGCTTGGGCGGGAGGATAAAAAAGACCCAGTACTTC
CASSLGGRIKKTQYF
>TRBV11-3|TRBD2|few|TRBJ2-1
TGTGCCAGCAGCTTAGATATCGCGGGAGGCCGGGATGAGCAGTTCTTC
CASSLDIAGGRDEQFF
>TRBV6-5|.|many|TRBJ2-3
TGTGCCAGCAGTTACATAGAGGACGCAGATACGCAGTATTTT
CASSYIEDADTQYF
>TRBV12-3/TRBV12-4|TRBD2|few|TRBJ2-1
TGTGCCAGCAGTCCCTCTAGCGGGCCTCGGGAGCAGTTCTTC
CASSPSSGPREQFF
>TRBV12-3/TRBV12-4|TRBD2|many|TRBJ2-7
TGTGCCAGCACCAGCGGGGGCTCCTACGAGCAGTACTTC
CASTSGGSYEQYF
>TRBV4-1|TRBD1|many|TRBJ1-1
TGCGCCAGCAGCCAAGGGGGGACAGACACTGAAGCTTTCTTT
CASSQGGTDTEAFF
>TRBV7-9|.|many|TRBJ2-7
TGTGCCAGCAGCTTAGTACAGGCGGGCGACGAGCAGTACTTC
CASSLVQAGDEQYF
>TRBV29-1|.|many|TRBJ1-5
TGCAGCGTTGTCGCTTCTGGGCAGCCCCAGCATTTT
CSVVASGQPQHF
>TRBV28|.|many|TRBJ1-5
TGTGCCAGCAGTCTGGACCGACGTAGCAATCAGCCCCAGCATTTT
CASSLDRRSNQPQHF
>TRBV6-1|.|.|TRBJ2-2
TGTGCCAGCAGTGCTATCGGATTAGGCGGGGAGCTGTTTTTT
CASSAIGLGGELFF
>TRBV6-5|.|many|TRBJ2-4
TGTGCCAGTTCCAGGAAAACGGCCAAAAACATTCAGTACTTC
CASSRKTAKNIQYF
>TRBV7-9|.|.|TRBJ2-7
TGTGCCAGCAGCCGGCTTGGGGAGCAGTACTTC
CASSRLGEQYF
>TRBV20-1|TRBD2|.|TRBJ2-1
TGCAGTGCTAGAGCCGGACTAGCGGGTTACCTCTCCTACAATGAGCAGTTCTTC
CSARAGLAGYLSYNEQFF
>TRBV9|TRBD1|.|TRBJ1-2
TGTGCCAGCTCCACAGGGGTAGGGAATGGCTACACCTTC
CASSTGVGNGYTF
>TRBV10-3|.|many|TRBJ2-1
TGTGCCATCAGGGGGGGAGTCGTACTAAGTACCAGCCTCTCCTACAATGAGCAGTTCTTC
CAIRGGVVLSTSLSYNEQFF
>TRBV6-5|.|.|TRBJ2-1
TGTTCCCGCAGTTACTCGGGGCAGCCGTCTCACTACAATGAGCAGTTCTTC
CSRSYSGQPSHYNEQFF
>TRBV27|.|few|TRBJ1-5
TGTGCCAGCAGTTTATGGGGAAGGGCAATGGGAACTCAGCCCCAGCATTTT
CASSLWGRAMGTQPQHF
>TRBV10-2|.|.|TRBJ2-1
TGCGCCAGCAGTTTTGCGGGGCACGTTGAGCAGTTCTTC
CASSFAGHVEQFF
>TRBV6-2/TRBV6-3|.|many|TRBJ1-1
TGTGCCAGCAGTTACTCGACTGCCACTGAAGCTTTCTTT
CASSYSTATEAFF
>TRBV23-1|.|.|TRBJ2-2
TGCGCCACCTTAACCGGGGAGCTGTTTTTT
CATLTGELFF
>TRBV7-3|.|.|TRBJ2-2
TGTGCCAGCAGCTTATTACCCGGCGGGGAGCTGTTTTTT
CASSLLPGGELFF
>TRBV6-1|.|many|TRBJ2-1
TGTGCCAGCAGTATCCGACTGAATGAGCAGTTCTTC
CASSIRLNEQFF
>TRBV12-5|TRBD1|many|TRBJ2-3
TGTGCTAGTGGCCCGACCGGGACAGGGGCAGATACGCAGTATTTT
CASGPTGTGADTQYF
>TRBV9|.|few|TRBJ2-1
TGTGCCAGCAGCGTAGGAGGCCGGGAGCGCGAGCAGTTCTTC
CASSVGGREREQFF
>TRBV28|.|many|TRBJ2-7
TGTGCCAGCAGTTCTCCCCGAGGACTGTTCCGGGAGCAGTACTTC
CASSSPRGLFREQYF
>TRBV19|TRBD1|.|TRBJ2-7
TGTGCCAGTAGTGTCGGACAGGGTAATACCGAGCAGTACTTC
CASSVGQGNTEQYF
>TRBV5-1|TRBD1|many|TRBJ2-4
TGCGCCAGCGCGGGACAGGGGAAGGCCAAAAACATTCAGTACTTC
CASAGQGKAKNIQYF
>TRBV7-9|TRBD1|many|TRBJ1-2
TGTGCCAGCAGCACTAGCTCCAGGGGGACCAACTATGGCTACACCTTC
CASSTSSRGTNYGYTF
>TRBV11-2|TRBD2|many|TRBJ2-5
TGTGCCAGCAGCATAACTAGCGGGGGGCACCAAGAGACCCAGTACTTC
CASSITSGGHQETQYF
>TRBV11-2|.|.|TRBJ1-1
TGTGCCAGCAGCTTAGATTATCGGGGGAGCAGTGGAGCTTTCTTT
CASSLDYRGSSGAFF
>TRBV5-1|.|few|TRBJ1-4
TGCGCCAGCAGCTTGGCAGCCACAACTAATGAAAAACTGTTTTTT
CASSLAATTNEKLFF
>TRBV6-6|.|many|TRBJ2-7
TGTGCCAGCAGTTACGGCAGGGGCTCCTACGAGCAGTACTTC
CASSYGRGSYEQYF
>TRBV6-2/TRBV6-3|.|few|TRBJ2-4
TGTGCCAGCAGCCCAGTGATAGCGAAAAACATTCAGTACTTC
CASSPVIAKNIQYF
>TRBV20-1|.|.|TRBJ2-7
TGCAGTGCTAACTACCGGGACAACCTCCACGAGCAGTACTTC
CSANYRDNLHEQYF
>TRBV30|.|.|TRBJ2-1
TGTGCCTGGAGCGCCCTTACAAGCGAGCAGTTCTTC
CAWSALTSEQFF
>TRBV20-1|TRBD2|few|TRBJ2-7
TGCAGTGCCTGGGGGGTCCGCGGGACTAGCGGAACCTACGAGCAGTACTTC
CSAWGVRGTSGTYEQYF
>TRBV4-1|.|many|TRBJ2-1
TGCGCCAGCAGCCAAGTCGAGCAAAATGAGCAGTTCTTC
CASSQVEQNEQFF